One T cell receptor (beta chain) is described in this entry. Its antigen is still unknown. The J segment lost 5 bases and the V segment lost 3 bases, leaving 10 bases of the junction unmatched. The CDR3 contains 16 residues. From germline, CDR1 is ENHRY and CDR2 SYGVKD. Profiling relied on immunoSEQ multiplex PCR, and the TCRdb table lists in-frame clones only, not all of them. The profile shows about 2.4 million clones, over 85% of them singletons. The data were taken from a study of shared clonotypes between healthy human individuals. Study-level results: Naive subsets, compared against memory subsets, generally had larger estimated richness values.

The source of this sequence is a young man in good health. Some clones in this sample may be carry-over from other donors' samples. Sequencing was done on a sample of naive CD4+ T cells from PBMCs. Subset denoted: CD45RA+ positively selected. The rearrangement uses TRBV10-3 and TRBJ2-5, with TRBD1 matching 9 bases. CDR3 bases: TGTGCCATCAGTGAATACCGGGACAGGGTGGCTGAGACCCAGTACTTC. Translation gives CAISEYRDRVAETQYF.